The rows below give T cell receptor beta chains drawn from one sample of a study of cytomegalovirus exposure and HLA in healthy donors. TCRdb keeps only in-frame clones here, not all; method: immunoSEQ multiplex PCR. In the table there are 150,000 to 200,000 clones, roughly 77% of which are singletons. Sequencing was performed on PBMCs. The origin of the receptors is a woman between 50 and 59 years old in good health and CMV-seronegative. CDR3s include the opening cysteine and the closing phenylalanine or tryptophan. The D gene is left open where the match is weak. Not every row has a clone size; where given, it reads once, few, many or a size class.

cdr3_aa: CASSQEPPGAEGYGYTF
cdr3_nt: TGCGCCAGCAGCCAAGAGCCTCCAGGGGCGGAAGGCTATGGCTACACCTTC
v_call: TRBV4-1
clone_size: few
d_call: .
cdr3_length: 17
j_call: TRBJ1-2

cdr3_aa: CASSLGRQGASGYTF
cdr3_nt: TGTGCCAGCAGTTTGGGCCGACAGGGGGCGTCTGGCTACACCTTC
v_call: TRBV28
clone_size: .
d_call: TRBD1
cdr3_length: 15
j_call: TRBJ1-2

cdr3_aa: CASTTGASTYGYTF
cdr3_nt: TGTGCCAGCACTACAGGGGCCTCCACCTATGGCTACACCTTC
v_call: TRBV6-6
clone_size: .
d_call: TRBD1
cdr3_length: 14
j_call: TRBJ1-2

cdr3_aa: CAITGGPGNTIYF
cdr3_nt: TGTGCCATTACAGGGGGCCCTGGAAACACCATATATTTT
v_call: TRBV10-3
clone_size: .
d_call: TRBD1
cdr3_length: 13
j_call: TRBJ1-3

cdr3_aa: CASSMGWDISNQPQHF
cdr3_nt: TGTGCCAGTAGTATGGGATGGGACATAAGCAATCAGCCCCAGCATTTT
v_call: TRBV19
clone_size: .
d_call: .
cdr3_length: 16
j_call: TRBJ1-5

cdr3_aa: CASSRDRGYEQYF
cdr3_nt: TGTGCCAGCAGCCGGGACAGGGGGTACGAGCAGTACTTC
v_call: TRBV5-8
clone_size: .
d_call: TRBD1
cdr3_length: 13
j_call: TRBJ2-7

cdr3_aa: CASSGPGTAANYGYTF
cdr3_nt: TGTGCCAGCAGTGGTCCCGGGACAGCGGCTAACTATGGCTACACCTTC
v_call: TRBV6-1
clone_size: .
d_call: TRBD1
cdr3_length: 16
j_call: TRBJ1-2

cdr3_aa: CASSQRRSSGNTIYF
cdr3_nt: TGTGCCAGCAGCCAAAGACGGAGCTCTGGAAACACCATATATTTT
v_call: TRBV7-9
clone_size: once
d_call: .
cdr3_length: 15
j_call: TRBJ1-3

cdr3_aa: CSARGRVGQYF
cdr3_nt: TGCAGTGCTAGAGGCCGGGTTGGGCAGTACTTC
v_call: TRBV20-1
clone_size: .
d_call: .
cdr3_length: 11
j_call: TRBJ2-7

cdr3_aa: CASSPRGGVSSTDTQYF
cdr3_nt: TGTGCCAGCAGCCCCCGGGGTGGGGTCTCAAGCACAGATACGCAGTATTTT
v_call: TRBV5-6
clone_size: .
d_call: .
cdr3_length: 17
j_call: TRBJ2-3

cdr3_aa: CASSVRAEGTGELFF
cdr3_nt: TGTGCCAGCAGTGTGCGAGCGGAGGGGACCGGGGAGCTGTTTTTT
v_call: TRBV2
clone_size: .
d_call: .
cdr3_length: 15
j_call: TRBJ2-2

cdr3_aa: CASSSGATQYF
cdr3_nt: TGTGCCAGCAGTTCAGGGGCAACCCAGTACTTC
v_call: TRBV6-5
clone_size: .
d_call: .
cdr3_length: 11
j_call: TRBJ2-5

cdr3_aa: CASSLTSGRYNEQFF
cdr3_nt: TGTGCCAGCAGCCTTACTAGCGGGAGATACAATGAGCAGTTCTTC
v_call: TRBV6-5
clone_size: .
d_call: TRBD2
cdr3_length: 15
j_call: TRBJ2-1

cdr3_aa: CASSEMGFRGEQYF
cdr3_nt: TGTGCCAGCAGTGAAATGGGGTTCAGGGGAGAGCAGTACTTC
v_call: TRBV6-1
clone_size: .
d_call: .
cdr3_length: 14
j_call: TRBJ2-5

cdr3_aa: CSAKGRETGELFF
cdr3_nt: TGCAGCGCCAAAGGACGGGAAACCGGGGAGCTGTTTTTT
v_call: TRBV29-1
clone_size: .
d_call: .
cdr3_length: 13
j_call: TRBJ2-2

cdr3_aa: CASSISGRELFF
cdr3_nt: TGTGCCAGCAGTATTAGCGGAAGAGAGCTGTTTTTT
v_call: TRBV28
clone_size: .
d_call: .
cdr3_length: 12
j_call: TRBJ2-2

cdr3_aa: CASSLDVGGTGNSPLHF
cdr3_nt: TGCGCCAGCAGCTTGGATGTAGGTGGAACGGGGAATTCACCCCTCCACTTT
v_call: TRBV5-1
clone_size: few
d_call: .
cdr3_length: 17
j_call: TRBJ1-6

cdr3_aa: CASSLSVRTGVNTDTQYF
cdr3_nt: TGTGCCAGCTCCCTCTCTGTAAGGACAGGGGTGAACACAGATACGCAGTATTTT
v_call: TRBV18
clone_size: .
d_call: TRBD1
cdr3_length: 18
j_call: TRBJ2-3

cdr3_aa: CASSLAGREMETQYF
cdr3_nt: TGTGCCAGCAGCTTAGCGGGTCGGGAGATGGAGACCCAGTACTTC
v_call: TRBV7-6
clone_size: .
d_call: .
cdr3_length: 15
j_call: TRBJ2-5

cdr3_aa: CASSQKGDTEAFF
cdr3_nt: TGCGCCAGCAGCCAAAAGGGGGACACTGAAGCTTTCTTT
v_call: TRBV5-1
clone_size: .
d_call: .
cdr3_length: 13
j_call: TRBJ1-1

cdr3_aa: CASSPAGDNEQFF
cdr3_nt: TGTGCCAGCAGCCCGGCAGGGGACAATGAGCAGTTCTTC
v_call: TRBV14
clone_size: .
d_call: .
cdr3_length: 13
j_call: TRBJ2-1

cdr3_aa: CATSRDYTGGLGDTQYF
cdr3_nt: TGTGCCACCAGCAGAGATTACACAGGGGGCTTGGGAGATACGCAGTATTTT
v_call: TRBV15
clone_size: once
d_call: TRBD1
cdr3_length: 17
j_call: TRBJ2-3

cdr3_aa: CASSPGLAGGSGTDTQYF
cdr3_nt: TGTGCCAGCTCACCGGGACTAGCGGGAGGGTCTGGCACAGATACGCAGTATTTT
v_call: TRBV18
clone_size: .
d_call: TRBD2
cdr3_length: 18
j_call: TRBJ2-3